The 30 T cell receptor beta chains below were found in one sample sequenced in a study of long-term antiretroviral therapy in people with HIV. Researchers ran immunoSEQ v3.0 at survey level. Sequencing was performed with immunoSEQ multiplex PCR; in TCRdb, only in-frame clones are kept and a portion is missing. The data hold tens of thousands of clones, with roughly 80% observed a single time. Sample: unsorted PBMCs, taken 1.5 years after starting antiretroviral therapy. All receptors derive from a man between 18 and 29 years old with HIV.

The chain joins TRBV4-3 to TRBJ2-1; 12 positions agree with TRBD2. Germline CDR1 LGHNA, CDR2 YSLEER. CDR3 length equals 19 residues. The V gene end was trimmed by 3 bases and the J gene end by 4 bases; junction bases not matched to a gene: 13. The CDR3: CASSHPGGLAGGGYNEQFF. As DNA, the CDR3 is TGCGCCAGCAGCCACCCCGGGGGGCTAGCGGGAGGGGGGTACAATGAGCAGTTCTTC.

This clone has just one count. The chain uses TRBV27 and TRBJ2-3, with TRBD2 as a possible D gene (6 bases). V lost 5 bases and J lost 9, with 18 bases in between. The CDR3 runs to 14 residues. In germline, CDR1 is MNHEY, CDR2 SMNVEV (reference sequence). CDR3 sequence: CASSDFPGLPTQYF. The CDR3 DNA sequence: TGTGCCAGCAGTGACTTTCCGGGACTGCCAACGCAGTATTTT.

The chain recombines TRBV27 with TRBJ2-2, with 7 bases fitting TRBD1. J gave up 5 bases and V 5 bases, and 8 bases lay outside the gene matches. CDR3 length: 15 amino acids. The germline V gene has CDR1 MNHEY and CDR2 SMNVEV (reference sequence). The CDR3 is CASSVALQGTGELFF. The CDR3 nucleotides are TGTGCCAGCAGTGTAGCATTACAGGGGACCGGGGAGCTGTTTTTT.

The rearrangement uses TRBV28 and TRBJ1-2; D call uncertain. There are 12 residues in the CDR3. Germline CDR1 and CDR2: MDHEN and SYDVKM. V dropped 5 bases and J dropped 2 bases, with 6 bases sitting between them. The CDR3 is CASSQTNYGYTF. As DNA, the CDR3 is TGTGCCAGCAGTCAGACCAACTATGGCTACACCTTC.

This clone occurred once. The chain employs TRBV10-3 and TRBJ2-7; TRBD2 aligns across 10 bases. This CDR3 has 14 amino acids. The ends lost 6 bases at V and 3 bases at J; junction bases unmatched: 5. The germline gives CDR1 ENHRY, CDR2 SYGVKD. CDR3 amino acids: CAISSGTSVYEQYF. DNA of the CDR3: TGTGCCATCAGCTCCGGGACTAGCGTCTACGAGCAGTACTTC.

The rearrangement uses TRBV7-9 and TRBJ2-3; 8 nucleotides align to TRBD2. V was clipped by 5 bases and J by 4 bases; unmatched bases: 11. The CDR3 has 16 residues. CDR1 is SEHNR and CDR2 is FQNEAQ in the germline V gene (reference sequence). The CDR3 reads CASSQMRGLEADTQYF. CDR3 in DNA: TGTGCCAGCAGCCAAATGCGGGGACTAGAGGCAGATACGCAGTATTTT. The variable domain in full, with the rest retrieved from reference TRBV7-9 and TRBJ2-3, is DTGVSQNPRHKITKRGQNVTFRCDPISEHNRLYWYRQTLGQGPEFLTYFQNEAQLEKSRLLSDRFSAERPKGSFSTLEIQRTEQGDSAMYLCASSQMRGLEADTQYFGPGTRLTVL.

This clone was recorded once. CDR3 coding DNA: TGCGCCAGCAGCCAAGATCGGACGGGAGGGCCATTGAATGAGCAGTTCTTC. This translates into CASSQDRTGGPLNEQFF. The rearrangement joins TRBV4-3 to TRBJ2-1; 8 bases are shared with TRBD2. The CDR3 contains 17 residues. The germline V gene has CDR1 LGHNA and CDR2 YSLEER. V shed 0 bases, J shed 7 bases, and the junction held 11 bases outside the gene matches.

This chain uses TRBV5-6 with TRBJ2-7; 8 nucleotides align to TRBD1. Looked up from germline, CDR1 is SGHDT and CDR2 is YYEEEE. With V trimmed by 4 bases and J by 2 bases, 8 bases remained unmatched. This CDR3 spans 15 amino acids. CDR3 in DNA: TGTGCCAGCAGCCCGACAGGGGTAGGACCCTACGAGCAGTACTTC. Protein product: CASSPTGVGPYEQYF.

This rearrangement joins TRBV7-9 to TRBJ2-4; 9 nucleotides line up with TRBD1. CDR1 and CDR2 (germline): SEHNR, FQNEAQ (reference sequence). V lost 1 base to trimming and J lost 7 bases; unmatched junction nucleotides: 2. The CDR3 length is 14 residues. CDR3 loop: CASSLGQGDNIQYF. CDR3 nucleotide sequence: TGTGCCAGCAGCTTAGGACAGGGGGATAACATTCAGTACTTC.

The chain's CDR3 is CASSSAQGLAKNIQYF. CDR3 DNA: TGTGCCAGCAGCTCGGCCCAGGGTTTAGCCAAAAACATTCAGTACTTC. This chain connects TRBV7-9 to TRBJ2-4; a weak D match, TRBD1 (5 bases). CDR1 is SEHNR and CDR2 is FQNEAQ in the germline V gene (reference sequence). The CDR3 has 16 residues. The V end lost 4 bases, the J end lost 0 bases, and 13 bases lay between the germline ends. Looking up the rest from reference TRBV7-9 and TRBJ2-4 gives the full variable domain: DTGVSQNPRHKITKRGQNVTFRCDPISEHNRLYWYRQTLGQGPEFLTYFQNEAQLEKSRLLSDRFSAERPKGSFSTLEIQRTEQGDSAMYLCASSSAQGLAKNIQYFGAGTRLSVL.

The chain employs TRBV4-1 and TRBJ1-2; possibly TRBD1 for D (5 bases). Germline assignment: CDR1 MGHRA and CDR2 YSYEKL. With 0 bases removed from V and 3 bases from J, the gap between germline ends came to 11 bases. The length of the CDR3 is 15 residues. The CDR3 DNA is TGCGCCAGCAGCCAAGAAATACAGGCTTACTATGGCTACACCTTC. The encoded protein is CASSQEIQAYYGYTF.

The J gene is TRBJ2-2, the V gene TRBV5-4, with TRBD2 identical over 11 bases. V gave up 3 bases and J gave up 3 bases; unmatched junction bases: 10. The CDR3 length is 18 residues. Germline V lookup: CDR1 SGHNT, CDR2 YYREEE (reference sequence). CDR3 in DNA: TGTGCCAGCAGCTCAGTACGACTAGCGGGACTTGACACCGGGGAGCTGTTTTTT. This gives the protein CASSSVRLAGLDTGELFF.

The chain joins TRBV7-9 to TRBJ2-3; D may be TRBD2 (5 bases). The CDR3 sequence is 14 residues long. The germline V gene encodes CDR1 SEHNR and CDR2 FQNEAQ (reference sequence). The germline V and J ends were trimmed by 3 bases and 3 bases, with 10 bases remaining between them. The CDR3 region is CASSFEGGTDTQYF. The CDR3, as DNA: TGTGCCAGCAGCTTTGAAGGCGGGACAGATACGCAGTATTTT.

The CDR3 region has the DNA TGTGCCAGCTCACCCCCCCCGCTAGCGGGGAGTAGCAATGAGCAGTTCTTC. This translates into CASSPPPLAGSSNEQFF. The chain combines TRBV18 with TRBJ2-1; 9 nucleotides line up with TRBD2. The CDR3 length is 17 residues. The ends lost 3 bases at V and 6 bases at J; junction bases unmatched: 12. The germline gives CDR1 KGHSH, CDR2 LQKENI.

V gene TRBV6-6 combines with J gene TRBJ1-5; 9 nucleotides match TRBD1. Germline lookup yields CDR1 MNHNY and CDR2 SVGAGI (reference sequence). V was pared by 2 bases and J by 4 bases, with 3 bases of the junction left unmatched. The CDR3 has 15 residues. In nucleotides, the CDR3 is TGTGCCAGCAGTTACGAAGGGACAGGGAATCAGCCCCAGCATTTT. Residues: CASSYEGTGNQPQHF.

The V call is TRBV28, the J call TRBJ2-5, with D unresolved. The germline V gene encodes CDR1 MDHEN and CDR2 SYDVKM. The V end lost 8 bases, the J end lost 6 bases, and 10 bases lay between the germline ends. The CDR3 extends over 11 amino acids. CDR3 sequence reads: CASGPVQTQYF. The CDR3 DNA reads TGTGCCAGCGGGCCAGTCCAGACCCAGTACTTC.

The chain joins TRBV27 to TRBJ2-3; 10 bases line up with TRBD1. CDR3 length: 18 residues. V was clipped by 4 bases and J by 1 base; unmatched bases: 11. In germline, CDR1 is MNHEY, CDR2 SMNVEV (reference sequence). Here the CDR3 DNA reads TGTGCCAGCAGTTCCCATGGACAGGGGGGTTGGCGCACAGATACGCAGTATTTT. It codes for CASSSHGQGGWRTDTQYF.

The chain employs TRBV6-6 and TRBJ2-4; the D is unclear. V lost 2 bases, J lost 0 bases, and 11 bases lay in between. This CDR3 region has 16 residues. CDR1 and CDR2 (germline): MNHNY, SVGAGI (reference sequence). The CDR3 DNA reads TGTGCCAGCAGTTACCCGGGCGAACTAGCCAAAAACATTCAGTACTTC. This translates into CASSYPGELAKNIQYF.

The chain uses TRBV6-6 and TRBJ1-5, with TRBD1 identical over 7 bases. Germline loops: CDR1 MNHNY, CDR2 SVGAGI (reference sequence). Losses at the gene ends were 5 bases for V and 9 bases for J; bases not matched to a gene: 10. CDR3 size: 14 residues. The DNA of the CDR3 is TGTGCCAGCAGTCTCCGACAGGGAGGAGGGCCCCAGCATTTT. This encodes CASSLRQGGGPQHF.

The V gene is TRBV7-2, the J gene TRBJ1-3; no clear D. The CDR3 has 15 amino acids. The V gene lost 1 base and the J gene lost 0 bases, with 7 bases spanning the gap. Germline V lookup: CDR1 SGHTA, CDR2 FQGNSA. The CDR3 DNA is TGTGCCAGCAGCTTAGTCAAGGTCTCTGGAAACACCATATATTTT. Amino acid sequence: CASSLVKVSGNTIYF.

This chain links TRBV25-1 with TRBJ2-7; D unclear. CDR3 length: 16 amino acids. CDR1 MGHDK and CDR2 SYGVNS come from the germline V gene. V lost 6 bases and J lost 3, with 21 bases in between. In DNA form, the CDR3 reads TGTGCCAGCAGCGCCCCCCGCCGACCAAGCCACTACGAGCAGTACTTC. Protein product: CASSAPRRPSHYEQYF.

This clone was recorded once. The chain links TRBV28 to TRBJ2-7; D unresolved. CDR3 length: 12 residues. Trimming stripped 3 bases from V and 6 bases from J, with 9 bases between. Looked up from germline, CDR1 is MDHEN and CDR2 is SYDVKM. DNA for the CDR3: TGTGCCAGCAGTTTGAACAGAGGCGAGCAGTACTTC. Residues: CASSLNRGEQYF. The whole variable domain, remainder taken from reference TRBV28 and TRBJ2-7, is DVKVTQSSRYLVKRTGEKVFLECVQDMDHENMFWYRQDPGLGLRLIYFSYDVKMKEKGDIPEGYSVSREKKERFSLILESASTNQTSMYLCASSLNRGEQYFGPGTRLTVT.

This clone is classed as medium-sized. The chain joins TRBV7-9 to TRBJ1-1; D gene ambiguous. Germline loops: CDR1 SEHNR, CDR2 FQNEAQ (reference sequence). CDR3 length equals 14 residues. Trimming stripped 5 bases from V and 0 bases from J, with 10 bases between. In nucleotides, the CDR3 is TGTGCCAGCAGCCCACAGAGCATGAACACTGAAGCTTTCTTT. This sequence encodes CASSPQSMNTEAFF.

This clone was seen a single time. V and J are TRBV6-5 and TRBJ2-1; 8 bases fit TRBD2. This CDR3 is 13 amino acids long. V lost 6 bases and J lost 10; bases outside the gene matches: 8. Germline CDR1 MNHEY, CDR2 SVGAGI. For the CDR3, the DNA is TGTGCCAGCAGATTAACTTTAGCGGGAGAGCAGTTCTTC. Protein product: CASRLTLAGEQFF.

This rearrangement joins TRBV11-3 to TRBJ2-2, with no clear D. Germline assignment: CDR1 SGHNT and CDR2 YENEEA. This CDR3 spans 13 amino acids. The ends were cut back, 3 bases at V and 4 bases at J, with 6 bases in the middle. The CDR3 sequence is CASSLSGTGELFF. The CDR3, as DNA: TGTGCCAGCAGCTTGTCAGGCACCGGGGAGCTGTTTTTT.

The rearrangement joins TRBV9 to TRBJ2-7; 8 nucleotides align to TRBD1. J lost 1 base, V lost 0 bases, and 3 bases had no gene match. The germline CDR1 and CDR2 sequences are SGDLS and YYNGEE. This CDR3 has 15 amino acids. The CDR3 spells CASSVGQGASYEQYF. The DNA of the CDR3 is TGTGCCAGCAGCGTAGGGCAGGGGGCATCCTACGAGCAGTACTTC.

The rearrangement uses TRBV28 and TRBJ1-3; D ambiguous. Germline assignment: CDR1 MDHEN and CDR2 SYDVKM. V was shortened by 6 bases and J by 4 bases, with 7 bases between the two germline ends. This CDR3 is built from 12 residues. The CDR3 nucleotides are TGTGCCAGCAGCTCTGGGGGAAACACCATATATTTT. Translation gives CASSSGGNTIYF.

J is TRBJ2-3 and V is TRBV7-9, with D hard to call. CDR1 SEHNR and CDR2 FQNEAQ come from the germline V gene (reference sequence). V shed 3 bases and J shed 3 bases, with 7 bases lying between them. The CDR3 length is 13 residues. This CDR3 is CASSFSGTDTQYF. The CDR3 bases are TGTGCCAGCAGCTTTTCCGGAACAGATACGCAGTATTTT.

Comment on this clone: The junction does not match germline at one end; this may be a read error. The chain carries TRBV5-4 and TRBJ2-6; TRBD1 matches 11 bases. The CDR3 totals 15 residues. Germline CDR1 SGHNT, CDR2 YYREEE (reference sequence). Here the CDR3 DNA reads TGTGCCAGCAGCTGGGGGTTTAGGGACAGGGGGTCTCTGGCTTTC. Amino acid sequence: CASSWGFRDRGSLAF.

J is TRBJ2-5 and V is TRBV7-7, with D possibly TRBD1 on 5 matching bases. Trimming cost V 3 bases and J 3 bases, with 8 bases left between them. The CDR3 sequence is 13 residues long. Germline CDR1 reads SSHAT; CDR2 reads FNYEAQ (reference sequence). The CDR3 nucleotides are TGTGCCAGCAGCTTCGACAGCGAAGAGACCCAGTACTTC. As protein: CASSFDSEETQYF.